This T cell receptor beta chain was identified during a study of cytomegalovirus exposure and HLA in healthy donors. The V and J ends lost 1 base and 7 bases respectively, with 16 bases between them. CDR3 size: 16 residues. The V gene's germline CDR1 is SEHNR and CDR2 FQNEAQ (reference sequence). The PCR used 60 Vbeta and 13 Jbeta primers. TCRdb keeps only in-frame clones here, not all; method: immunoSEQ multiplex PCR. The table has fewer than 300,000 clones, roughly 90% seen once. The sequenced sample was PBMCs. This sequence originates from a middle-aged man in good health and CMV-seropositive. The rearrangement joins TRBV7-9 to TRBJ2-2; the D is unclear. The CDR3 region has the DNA TGTGCCAGCAGCTTAGTTGTTGGTGGCAGAATCGGGGAGCTGTTTTTT. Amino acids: CASSLVVGGRIGELFF.